The 21 T cell receptor beta chains presented below share a single source sample, sequenced in a study of T-cell memory formation after mild COVID-19. TCRdb itself ran the 5' RACE reads through MiXCR, one entry per CDR3 protein. The sample holds 550,000 to 700,000 distinct CDR3 sequences; approximately 15% are singletons and the top ten take just over 8%. Sequencing was done on a sample of PBMCs or a T cell subset sorted from them (not recorded which). The origin of the receptors is an adult woman who had mild COVID-19 (a few samples of this study predate the infection). Cell type and time point are not known.

This clonotype was observed a handful of times. The V gene is TRBV4-1, the J gene TRBJ1-1; D call uncertain. The CDR3 has 16 amino acids. The germline gives CDR1 MGHRA, CDR2 YSYEKL. V dropped 7 bases and J dropped 1 base, with 19 bases sitting between them. In DNA form, the CDR3 reads TGCGCCAGCAACTTTACCCCTTTAAAGGGGAACACTGAAGCTTTCTTT. Encoded protein: CASNFTPLKGNTEAFF.

This clonotype was observed many times. The J gene is TRBJ2-6, the V gene TRBV5-1; D gene ambiguous. The CDR3 loop spans 15 amino acids. Germline-derived CDR1 and CDR2 are SGHRS and YFSETQ. The germline V and J ends were trimmed by 0 bases and 8 bases, with 12 bases remaining between them. The CDR3 sequence is CASSLGQPGPNVLTF. The CDR3 nucleotides are TGCGCCAGCAGCTTGGGACAACCTGGACCCAACGTCCTGACTTTC.

This clonotype was recorded a few times. J is TRBJ2-1 and V is TRBV12-3 or TRBV12-4, with 11 bases lining up with TRBD2. The CDR3 sequence is 17 residues long. Trimming cost V 5 bases and J 7 bases; bases outside gene matches: 13. CDR3 region: CASSPLTSGRLRNEQFF. DNA of the CDR3: TGTGCCAGCAGTCCGCTAACTAGCGGGAGACTCCGTAATGAGCAGTTCTTC.

The CDR3 nucleotides are TGTGCCAGCAGCTTATCCGGACAAGCCTCTGGGGCCAACGTCCTGACTTTC. Amino acids: CASSLSGQASGANVLTF. J is TRBJ2-6 and V is TRBV11-1, with a weak D call TRBD1 (5 bases). This CDR3 region has 17 residues. The V gene lost 2 bases and the J gene lost 0 bases, with 11 bases spanning the gap. Per germline, CDR1 SGHAT and CDR2 FQDESV (reference sequence).

This clonotype was recorded once. The chain has TRBV5-7 and TRBJ2-1, with 10 nucleotides matching TRBD1. Being an ORF, TRBV5-7 has a function that is uncertain. The CDR3 is 17 residues long. With V trimmed by 1 base and J by 4 bases, 8 bases remained unmatched. CDR3 loop: CASSLWTGGRRYNEQFF. The CDR3 DNA reads TGTGCCAGCAGCTTGTGGACAGGGGGGCGTCGTTACAATGAGCAGTTCTTC.

CDR3 nucleotide sequence: TGCGCCAGCAGCCAAGATTTGGGGAGTAGCGGGAGGAGGGATACGCAGTATTTT. Translated: CASSQDLGSSGRRDTQYF. The chain combines TRBV4-3 with TRBJ2-3; 10 positions agree with TRBD2. The J segment lost 6 bases and the V segment lost 0 bases, leaving 12 bases of the junction unmatched. The V gene's germline CDR1 is LGHNA and CDR2 YSLEER. This CDR3 has 18 residues.

This clonotype was seen repeatedly, ten times or more. This chain joins TRBV10-3 and TRBJ2-5, with TRBD2 matching 10 bases. CDR3 length: 15 amino acids. Germline values: CDR1 ENHRY, CDR2 SYGVKD. Losses at the gene ends were 5 bases for V and 2 bases for J; bases not matched to a gene: 5. The CDR3 here is CAISSIAGGQETQYF. The CDR3 DNA reads TGTGCCATCAGTTCAATAGCGGGAGGACAAGAGACCCAGTACTTC.

This clonotype turned up a few times. The chain links TRBV4-1 to TRBJ1-3; weak D call: TRBD1 (6 bases). V lost 8 bases and J 6 bases, leaving 17 bases between the germline ends. The CDR3 runs 14 residues. Germline V gene sequence: CDR1 MGHRA, CDR2 YSYEKL. Here the CDR3 reads CASSDRTLSNTIYF. The CDR3 DNA sequence: TGCGCCAGCTCCGACAGGACCCTATCAAACACCATATATTTT.

This clonotype was counted many times. The chain links TRBV24-1 to TRBJ2-2; TRBD2 matches 8 bases. This CDR3 is 14 amino acids long. Germline V gene sequence: CDR1 KGHDR, CDR2 SFDVKD. Trimming cost V 9 bases and J 1 base; bases outside gene matches: 3. The CDR3, as DNA: TGTGCCACCGGGACTAGGATGAACACCGGGGAGCTGTTTTTT. It encodes CATGTRMNTGELFF.

V is TRBV6-2 or TRBV6-3 and J is TRBJ2-1; a weak D match, TRBD2 (6 bases). The V gene lost 2 bases and the J gene lost 2 bases, with 10 bases spanning the gap. The CDR3 sequence is 15 residues long. Germline-derived CDR1 and CDR2 are MNHEY and SVGEGT. The CDR3 nucleotides are TGTGCCAGCAGTTACGAAGCGGGCCCCTACAATGAGCAGTTCTTC. Translating gives CASSYEAGPYNEQFF.

This clonotype was seen repeatedly, ten times or more. This chain uses TRBV20-1 with TRBJ2-1, with 7 bases identical to TRBD1. Per germline, CDR1 DFQATT and CDR2 SNEGSKA (reference sequence). V lost 8 bases and J lost 6; bases outside the gene matches: 13. The CDR3 is 14 residues long. Written as DNA, the CDR3 is TGCAGTACCGACAGGGTGTCCACCCTCAATGAGCAGTTCTTC. Translation gives CSTDRVSTLNEQFF.

This clonotype was counted between two and nine times. The chain uses TRBV27 and TRBJ1-2; unclear D gene. The V gene lost 1 base and the J gene lost 2 bases, with 14 bases spanning the gap. CDR3 size: 16 residues. Per the germline V gene, CDR1 is MNHEY and CDR2 is SMNVEV (reference sequence). This CDR3 is CASSLFTPMENYGYTF. The CDR3, as DNA: TGTGCCAGCAGTTTATTTACCCCGATGGAGAACTATGGCTACACCTTC.

This clonotype has just a few counts. V and J are TRBV15 and TRBJ2-1, with 8 bases fitting TRBD2. The CDR3 sequence is 14 residues long. Germline CDR1 LNHNV, CDR2 YYDKDF (reference sequence). V lost 3 bases to trimming and J lost 10 bases; unmatched junction nucleotides: 8. The CDR3 reads CATSSRRGAKEQFF. CDR3 nucleotide sequence: TGTGCCACCAGCAGCCGGCGGGGGGCCAAGGAGCAGTTCTTC.

The rearrangement uses TRBV30 and TRBJ1-5; 8 bases are shared with TRBD1. Germline V lookup: CDR1 GTSNPN, CDR2 SVGIG (reference sequence). The CDR3 runs 15 residues. After removal of 3 bases from V and 6 bases from J, the junction contained 10 bases not matched to a gene. The CDR3: CAWSEGTGRSQPQHF. Written as DNA, the CDR3 is TGTGCCTGGAGCGAAGGGACAGGCCGTTCTCAGCCCCAGCATTTT.

This clonotype was recorded a few times. CDR3 DNA sequence: TGTGCCAGCAGTTCCCTCGCTAGCGGGTCCTACAATGAGCAGTTCTTC. Residues: CASSSLASGSYNEQFF. This rearrangement joins TRBV27 to TRBJ2-1, with TRBD2 matching over 8 bases. The CDR3 extends over 16 amino acids. CDR1 is MNHEY, CDR2 SMNVEV, per germline (reference sequence). V trimming: 4 bases; J trimming: 1 base; junction bases outside the gene matches: 6.

This clonotype has more than one count but fewer than ten. In nucleotides, the CDR3 is TGCAGTGCCCCCCCAGTTGGAGCGGGAGTTGGAGAGACCCAGTACTTC. Translated, it gives CSAPPVGAGVGETQYF. This sequence joins TRBV20-1 and TRBJ2-5; 8 bases align to TRBD2. The length of the CDR3 is 16 residues. The germline V gene encodes CDR1 DFQATT and CDR2 SNEGSKA (reference sequence). With 6 bases clipped from V and 4 bases from J, the junction kept 16 bases outside the gene matches.

This clonotype was detected only a few times. The chain has TRBV27 and TRBJ2-5; 10 nucleotides line up with TRBD2. This CDR3 region has 15 residues. Losses at the gene ends were 0 bases for V and 4 bases for J; bases not matched to a gene: 2. CDR1 MNHEY and CDR2 SMNVEV come from the germline V gene (reference sequence). In nucleotides, the CDR3 is TGTGCCAGCAGTTTATCGCGACTAGCGGGAGAGACCCAGTACTTC. It codes for CASSLSRLAGETQYF.

This chain links TRBV6-5 with TRBJ2-7; D call uncertain. Germline-derived CDR1 and CDR2 are MNHEY and SVGAGI. This CDR3 has 14 amino acids. The V end lost 3 bases, the J end lost 0 bases, and 9 bases lay between the germline ends. In nucleotides, the CDR3 is TGTGCCAGCAGTTATAAATCAAGCTCCTACGAGCAGTACTTC. It specifies CASSYKSSSYEQYF.

V gene TRBV24-1 combines with J gene TRBJ2-1; TRBD2 agrees at 11 bases. This CDR3 is built from 18 residues. V dropped 5 bases and J dropped 3; count of bases not matched to a gene: 11. Germline V gene lookup returns CDR1 KGHDR and CDR2 SFDVKD. The CDR3 reads CATSATLTGLADYNEQFF. The DNA for the CDR3 is TGTGCCACCAGTGCGACCCTGACGGGACTAGCGGACTACAATGAGCAGTTCTTC.

This clonotype was seen a handful of times. The chain joins TRBV10-3 to TRBJ2-1, with 10 positions matching TRBD1. The CDR3 extends over 17 amino acids. J lost 8 bases, V lost 0 bases, and 10 bases had no gene match. Germline CDR1 ENHRY, CDR2 SYGVKD. In DNA, the CDR3 is TGTGCCATCAGTGAGTCCGGGACAGGGGTTGGGGCGCATGAGCAGTTCTTC. It specifies CAISESGTGVGAHEQFF.

The chain carries TRBV4-1 and TRBJ2-3, with a weak D call TRBD2 (6 bases). Germline CDR1 is MGHRA and CDR2 is YSYEKL. V lost 1 base and J lost 2, with 19 bases in between. There are 18 residues in the CDR3. The chain's CDR3 is CASSQGALASLFTDTQYF. The CDR3 DNA is TGCGCCAGCAGCCAAGGGGCCCTAGCGAGTCTTTTCACAGATACGCAGTATTTT.